One TCR beta chain is described in this entry. This likely reflects a read error, since a far larger clone is one base away. Other DNA sequences within the sample encode an identical CDR3. CD45RO+ cells were combined with CCR7-negative CD45RA+ TemRA cells to form CD8 memory. The record originates from a study of shared clonotypes between healthy human individuals. The germline V gene encodes CDR1 MRHNA and CDR2 SNTAGT. The CDR3 covers 13 residues. Trimming took off 2 bases at V and 3 bases at J, with 4 bases between the two ends. Measured with immunoSEQ multiplex PCR; TCRdb has only the in-frame clones, and not every one. This table holds about 100,000 clones, under 70% found once.

Sequenced input: memory CD8+ T cells sorted from blood. Indicated subset: CD45RO+ cells pooled with CCR7-negative TemRA cells. The TCR comes from a woman aged 25 to 45 in good health. The chain employs TRBV6-4 and TRBJ2-2; D not resolved. CDR3 region: CASSDRDTGELFF. The CDR3 coding sequence is TGTGCCAGCAGTGACCGGGACACCGGGGAGCTGTTTTTT.